This T cell receptor (beta chain) stems from a study of blood T cell repertoires in COVID-19. As for the study in general: The United States, Italy and Spain were the sources of the acute and convalescent COVID-19 samples. T cells, B-cell-depleted T cells, or PBMCs supplied cDNA or gDNA.

Per the authors' pipeline: Reference gene primers were amplified, and this amplification served to estimate nucleated cell counts. The protocol was immunoSEQ multiplex PCR, while the TCRdb copy is restricted to in-frame clones and leaves out a portion. From that table come the V and J calls and clone size; the DNA was used to work out D and trimming. The table lists about 140,000 clones, roughly 81% of them singletons. Trimming pared 1 base from V and 3 bases from J, leaving 11 bases between. CDR1 SGHRS and CDR2 YFSETQ come from the germline V gene. The CDR3 is made up of 14 amino acids. What was sequenced was peripheral blood. The chain is built from TRBV5-1 and TRBJ2-7; the D gene is possibly TRBD1 (8 bases). This TCR derives from a woman aged 45-59 years with active or convalescent COVID-19. CDR3 DNA sequence: TGCGCCAGCAGCTTGAACAGGGGGGGCTACGAGCAGTACTTC. Translated: CASSLNRGGYEQYF.